This T cell receptor beta chain originates from a study of shared clonotypes between healthy human individuals. Study summary: The study drew on two women and a few men aged 18 to 49 as donors.

On this clone itself: Other DNA sequences within the sample encode an identical CDR3.

Sequencing was performed on unsorted PBMC DNA using ten immunoSEQ deep assay plates. Method: immunoSEQ multiplex PCR; TCRdb's copy keeps in-frame clones and lacks some. This table has roughly 490,000 clones, 76% appearing once. The CDR3 is 14 amino acids. The V and J ends lost 0 bases and 5 bases respectively, with 7 bases between them. Germline values: CDR1 LGHNA, CDR2 YSLEER. Sample: PBMCs. The chain links TRBV4-3 to TRBJ2-2, with D unresolved. The origin of this receptor is a woman aged 40 to 50 in good health. Some clones in this sample may be carry-over from other donors' samples. The CDR3 DNA follows: TGCGCCAGCAGCCAAGACGTAGGAACCGGGGAGCTGTTTTTT. Its protein product is CASSQDVGTGELFF.